This T cell receptor (beta chain) was captured in a study of T cell repertoires in cytomegalovirus infection. Turning to the study itself: Recently identified HLA-C-restricted CMV epitopes were among the peptides used. Notes on the study in general: It was HLA-C-restricted CMV-specific TCR beta clonotypes that dominated the response ex vivo. Carriers of CMV and the relevant HLA type were discriminated by public TCR beta frequency.

In the case of this clonotype: The antigen is not known.

In TCRdb, the reads were re-called with MiXCR into one record per CDR3 protein. The sample shows approximately 310,000 distinct CDR3 sequences, 20% to 30% of them seen only once. Trimming took 8 bases from V and 4 from J, leaving 17 bases between them. The CDR3 contains 14 residues. The receptor was derived from a human donor in good health (CMV status not recorded). Some clones in this sample may be carry-over from other donors' samples. The sample consisted of cultured PBMCs, taken from culture after CMV antigen stimulation. The V gene is TRBV23-1, the J gene TRBJ2-5; tentative D call: TRBD2 (6 bases). TRBV23-1 is an ORF for which the function is uncertain. The CDR3 region is CASPLSGAGETQYF. The CDR3 bases are TGCGCCAGCCCTCTTTCGGGAGCAGGAGAGACCCAGTACTTC.